A selection of T cell receptor beta chains follows, all from one sample in a study of cytomegalovirus exposure and HLA in healthy donors. TCRdb's table, derived via immunoSEQ multiplex PCR, lists solely in-frame clones and lacks some. The sample has over 120,000 clones; roughly nine tenths are singletons. The sequenced sample consisted of PBMCs. These receptors came from a young woman in good health and CMV-seropositive. CDR3s include the opening cysteine and the closing phenylalanine or tryptophan. Fields, in order: CDR3 DNA, CDR3 protein, clone size, J gene, V gene, D gene. The D gene is left open where the match is weak. Expanded clones are given a class, and other clones once, few, many or no size at all.

TGTGCCAGCAGTTTAACCCCGGGGGTAGGTAGCTATGGCTACACCTTC	CASSLTPGVGSYGYTF	-	TRBJ1-2	TRBV28	-
TGTGCCAGCAGTTTATCGAGGCGGGGGGAGCAGTACTTC	CASSLSRRGEQYF	-	TRBJ2-7	TRBV6-5	TRBD2
TGTGCTGGGGGTATAGGACAGGGGACTTACAATGAGCAGTTCTTC	CAGGIGQGTYNEQFF	-	TRBJ2-1	TRBV12-5	TRBD1
TGTGCCTGGAGTTCTTCAAGGGGACAGGGGGCAGCTTCACCCCTCCACTTT	CAWSSSRGQGAASPLHF	-	TRBJ1-6	TRBV30	TRBD1
TGTGCCAGCAGCTTTAGGGGCAAACCCGGGGAGCTGTTTTTT	CASSFRGKPGELFF	few	TRBJ2-2	TRBV5-4	-
TGTGCCATCAGTTCCGATCATAGCTCCTACGAGCAGTACTTC	CAISSDHSSYEQYF	-	TRBJ2-7	TRBV10-3	-
TGCGCCAGCAGCAGACAGGACGCGAACACCGGGGAGCTGTTTTTT	CASSRQDANTGELFF	-	TRBJ2-2	TRBV5-1	-
TGTGCCAGCAGCTTAGGACTAGCGGGGGCGGAGACCCAGTACTTC	CASSLGLAGAETQYF	-	TRBJ2-5	TRBV13	TRBD2
TGTGCCAGCAGCCCCGGCGGAAGGGGCACCGGGGAGCTGTTTTTT	CASSPGGRGTGELFF	-	TRBJ2-2	TRBV6-5	-
TGCGCCAGCAGCCTGGGGACAGGTGTGGTGGAGACCCAGTACTTC	CASSLGTGVVETQYF	-	TRBJ2-5	TRBV4-3	TRBD1
TGTGCCAGCAGTACGACTAGCGGGGTATGGGATGAGCAGTTCTTC	CASSTTSGVWDEQFF	-	TRBJ2-1	TRBV6-5	TRBD2
TGTGCCAGCAGTGGAAGGGACAGGGTGATCGATTCACCCCTCCACTTT	CASSGRDRVIDSPLHF	-	TRBJ1-6	TRBV25-1	TRBD1
TGTGCCAGCATCCTAGAGGGTGGGGGCGGTGGTGGCTACACCTTC	CASILEGGGGGGYTF	-	TRBJ1-2	TRBV2	-
TGCGCCAGCAGCTTACAGGGGGCTAGTGTGGATGAAAAACTGTTTTTT	CASSLQGASVDEKLFF	-	TRBJ1-4	TRBV5-1	TRBD1
TGTGCCTGGAGTGGCCAACCGGGACAGGGCTTCGAAAAACTGTTTTTT	CAWSGQPGQGFEKLFF	-	TRBJ1-4	TRBV30	TRBD1
TGTGCCAGCAGCGCCTCCCTAGCGGGGGGGACAGATACGCAGTATTTT	CASSASLAGGTDTQYF	once	TRBJ2-3	TRBV5-4	TRBD2
TGTGCCAGCAGCACCCTCCCGGGTCCGGAGACCCAGTACTTC	CASSTLPGPETQYF	-	TRBJ2-5	TRBV7-8	-
TGTGCCAGCAGCTTGACCGGCTACGAGCAGTACTTC	CASSLTGYEQYF	-	TRBJ2-7	TRBV5-6	-
TGCGCCAGCAGCTTGGCCTGGGCCTCGGGCAGGGGGTTTACCGGGGAGCTGTTTTTT	CASSLAWASGRGFTGELFF	-	TRBJ2-2	TRBV5-1	TRBD1
TGCGCCAGCAGCCCGGGGGGGGCAGATACGCAGTATTTT	CASSPGGADTQYF	-	TRBJ2-3	TRBV5-1	TRBD2
TGTGCCAGCAGCCTAGGACAGGCGAACTATGGCTACACCTTC	CASSLGQANYGYTF	few	TRBJ1-2	TRBV9	TRBD1
TGTGCCAGTAGTATTGCTAGCGGGGGGGCCTTGTACGAGCAGTACTTC	CASSIASGGALYEQYF	-	TRBJ2-7	TRBV19	TRBD2
TGTGCCACCAGCAGAGATCTGAGTAGCAATCAGCCCCAGCATTTT	CATSRDLSSNQPQHF	-	TRBJ1-5	TRBV15	-
TGTGCCAGCAGCTTAGGTACAACAGGGAAAGTCCATGAGCAGTTCTTC	CASSLGTTGKVHEQFF	once	TRBJ2-1	TRBV7-6	-
TGTGCCAGCAGCTTGTTTATCCCGGACAGGGGGCTTGAAAAGCCCCAGCATTTT	CASSLFIPDRGLEKPQHF	-	TRBJ1-5	TRBV5-6	TRBD1
TGTGCCAGCAGCTCCGTAGGGTCGGGGGAGTCACCCCTCCACTTT	CASSSVGSGESPLHF	-	TRBJ1-6	TRBV7-6	-
TGTGCCAGCAGCTCACAGGGGGCCTATGGCTACACCTTC	CASSSQGAYGYTF	-	TRBJ1-2	TRBV5-5	TRBD1
TGTGCCAGCAGCCAAAGAGGTCCCTCAGCGGGGGGCCGCACAGATACGCAGTATTTT	CASSQRGPSAGGRTDTQYF	-	TRBJ2-3	TRBV4-2	TRBD2
TGTGCTAGTGGGTCCGCTGCGGGGGTGGGAGATACGCAGTATTTT	CASGSAAGVGDTQYF	-	TRBJ2-3	TRBV12-5	TRBD2
TGTGCCAGCAGCGTTGAAGGGGGCCCAGATACGCAGTATTTT	CASSVEGGPDTQYF	-	TRBJ2-3	TRBV9	TRBD1
TGTGCCAGTAGTGTCGGGACTCTCTACGAGCAGTACTTC	CASSVGTLYEQYF	-	TRBJ2-7	TRBV19	-
TGTGCCAGCAGTTTTTTTGCGTCCGGGGAGCTGTTTTTT	CASSFFASGELFF	-	TRBJ2-2	TRBV27	-
TGCGCCAGCAGCTCCGGACAGGGTGTAGCCAATGAGCAGTTCTTC	CASSSGQGVANEQFF	-	TRBJ2-1	TRBV5-1	TRBD1
TGTGCCAGCAGCGTGGGGCCAGGAATAGGGAAGTTGACCCAGTACTTC	CASSVGPGIGKLTQYF	-	TRBJ2-5	TRBV9	-
TGTGCCAGCAGCTCTAAGCAGTACTTC	CASSSKQYF	-	TRBJ2-7	TRBV11-3	-
TGCGCCAGCAGCGGAATTCTACCTAGCGGGGGGTTTAAAGAGACCCAGTACTTC	CASSGILPSGGFKETQYF	-	TRBJ2-5	TRBV5-1	TRBD2
TGCAGCGTCGACAGGGGTTTAGGAGCTTTCTTT	CSVDRGLGAFF	-	TRBJ1-1	TRBV29-1	TRBD1
TGTGCCAGCAGTTACGGGACAGGGCCGAACACTGAAGCTTTCTTT	CASSYGTGPNTEAFF	once	TRBJ1-1	TRBV28	TRBD1
TGCGCCAGCAGCTTCGACAGGGCCACTGAAGCTTTCTTT	CASSFDRATEAFF	-	TRBJ1-1	TRBV5-1	TRBD1
TGTGCCAGCAGTCCCTTGGGACTAGCGGGGGGCCTAAATGAGCAGTTCTTC	CASSPLGLAGGLNEQFF	-	TRBJ2-1	TRBV27	TRBD2
TGTGCCAGTGGAATTGGGGGGTCCTATCAGCCCCAGCATTTT	CASGIGGSYQPQHF	-	TRBJ1-5	TRBV19	-